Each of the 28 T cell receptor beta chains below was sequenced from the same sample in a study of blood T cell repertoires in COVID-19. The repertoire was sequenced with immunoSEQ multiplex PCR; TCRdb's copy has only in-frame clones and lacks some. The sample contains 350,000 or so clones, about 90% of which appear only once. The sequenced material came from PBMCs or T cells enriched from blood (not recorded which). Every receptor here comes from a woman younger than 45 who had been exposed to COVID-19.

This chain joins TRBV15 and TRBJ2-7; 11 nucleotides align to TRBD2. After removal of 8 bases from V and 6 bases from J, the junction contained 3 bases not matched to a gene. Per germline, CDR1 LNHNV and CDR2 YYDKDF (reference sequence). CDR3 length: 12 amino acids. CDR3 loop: CATSGLAGEQYF. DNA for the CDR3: TGTGCCACCTCCGGACTAGCGGGCGAGCAGTACTTC.

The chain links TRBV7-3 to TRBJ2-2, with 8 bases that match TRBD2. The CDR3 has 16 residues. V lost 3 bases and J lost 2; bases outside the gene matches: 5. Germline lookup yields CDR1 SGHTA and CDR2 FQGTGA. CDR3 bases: TGTGCCAGCAGCTTGCTAGCGGGTCGTAACACCGGGGAGCTGTTTTTT. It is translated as CASSLLAGRNTGELFF.

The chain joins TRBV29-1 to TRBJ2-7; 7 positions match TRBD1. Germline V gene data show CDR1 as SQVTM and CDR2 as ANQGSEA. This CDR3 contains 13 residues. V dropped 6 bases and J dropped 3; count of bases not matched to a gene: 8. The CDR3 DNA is TGCAGCGTGACCGAACAGGGGTTCTACGAGCAGTACTTC. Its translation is CSVTEQGFYEQYF.

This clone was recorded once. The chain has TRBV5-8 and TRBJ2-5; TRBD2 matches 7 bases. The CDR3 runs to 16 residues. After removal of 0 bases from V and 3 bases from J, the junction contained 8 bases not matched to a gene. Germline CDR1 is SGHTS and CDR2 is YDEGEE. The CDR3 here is CASSLGQLAFKETQYF. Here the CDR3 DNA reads TGTGCCAGCAGCTTGGGCCAACTAGCGTTTAAAGAGACCCAGTACTTC. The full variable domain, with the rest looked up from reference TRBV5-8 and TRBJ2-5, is EAGVTQSPTHLIKTRGQQATLRCSPISGHTSVYWYQQALGLGLQFLLWYDEGEERNRGNFPPRFSGRQFPNYSSELNVNALELEDSALYLCASSLGQLAFKETQYFGPGTRLLVL.

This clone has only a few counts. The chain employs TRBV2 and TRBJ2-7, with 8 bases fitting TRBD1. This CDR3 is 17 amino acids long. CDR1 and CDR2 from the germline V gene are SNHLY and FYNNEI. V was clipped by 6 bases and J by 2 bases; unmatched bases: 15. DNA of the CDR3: TGTGCCAGCAGCGGAATCCTGACAGGGGTACTTACCTACGAGCAGTACTTC. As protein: CASSGILTGVLTYEQYF.

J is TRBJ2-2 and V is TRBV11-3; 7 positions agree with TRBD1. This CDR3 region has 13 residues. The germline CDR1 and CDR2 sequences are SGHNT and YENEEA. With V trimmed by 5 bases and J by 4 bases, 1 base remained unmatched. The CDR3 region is CASSGTATGELFF. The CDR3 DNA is TGTGCCAGCAGCGGGACAGCCACCGGGGAGCTGTTTTTT.

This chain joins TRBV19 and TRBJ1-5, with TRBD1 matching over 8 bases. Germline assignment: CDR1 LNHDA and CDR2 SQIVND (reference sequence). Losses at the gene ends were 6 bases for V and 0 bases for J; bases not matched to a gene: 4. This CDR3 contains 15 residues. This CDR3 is CASRMTGDSNQPQHF. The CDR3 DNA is TGTGCCAGTAGGATGACAGGGGATAGCAATCAGCCCCAGCATTTT. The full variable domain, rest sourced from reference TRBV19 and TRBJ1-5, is DGGITQSPKYLFRKEGQNVTLSCEQNLNHDAMYWYRQDPGQGLRLIYYSQIVNDFQKGDIAEGYSVSREKKESFPLTVTSAQKNPTAFYLCASRMTGDSNQPQHFGDGTRLSIL.

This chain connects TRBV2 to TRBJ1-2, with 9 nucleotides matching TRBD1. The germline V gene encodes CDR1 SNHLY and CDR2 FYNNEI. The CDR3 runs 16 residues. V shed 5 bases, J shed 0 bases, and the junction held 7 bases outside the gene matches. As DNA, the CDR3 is TGTGCCAGCAGTCCTCGGACAGGGGCGGCTAACTATGGCTACACCTTC. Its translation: CASSPRTGAANYGYTF. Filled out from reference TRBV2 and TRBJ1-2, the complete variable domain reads EPEVTQTPSHQVTQMGQEVILRCVPISNHLYFYWYRQILGQKVEFLVSFYNNEISEKSEIFDDQFSVERPDGSNFTLKIRSTKLEDSAMYFCASSPRTGAANYGYTFGSGTRLTVV.

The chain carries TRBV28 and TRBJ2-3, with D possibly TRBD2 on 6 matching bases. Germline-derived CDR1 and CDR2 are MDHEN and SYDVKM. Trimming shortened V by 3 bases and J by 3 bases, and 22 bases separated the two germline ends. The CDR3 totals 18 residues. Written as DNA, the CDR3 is TGTGCCAGCAGTTTGGTGGGCGTAGTTCAGGCGGGGACAGATACGCAGTATTTT. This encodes CASSLVGVVQAGTDTQYF. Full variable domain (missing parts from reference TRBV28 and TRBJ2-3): DVKVTQSSRYLVKRTGEKVFLECVQDMDHENMFWYRQDPGLGLRLIYFSYDVKMKEKGDIPEGYSVSREKKERFSLILESASTNQTSMYLCASSLVGVVQAGTDTQYFGPGTRLTVL.

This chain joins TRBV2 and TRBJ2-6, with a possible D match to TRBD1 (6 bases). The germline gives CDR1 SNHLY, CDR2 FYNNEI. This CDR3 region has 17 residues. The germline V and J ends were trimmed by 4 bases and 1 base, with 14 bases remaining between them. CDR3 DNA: TGTGCCAGCAGTGTTCTCACAGGGTTATCTGGGGCCAACGTCCTGACTTTC. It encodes CASSVLTGLSGANVLTF.

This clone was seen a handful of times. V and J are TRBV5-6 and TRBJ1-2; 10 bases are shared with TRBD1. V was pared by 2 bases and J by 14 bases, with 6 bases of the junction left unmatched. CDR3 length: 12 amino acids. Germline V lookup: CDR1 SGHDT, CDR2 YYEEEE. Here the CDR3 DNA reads TGTGCCAGCAGCTTTTCGACAGGGGGCATTACCTTC. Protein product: CASSFSTGGITF.

The CDR3 region is CASSLHRDNNSPLHF. The CDR3 nucleotides are TGTGCCAGCAGCTTACACAGGGATAATAATTCACCCCTCCACTTT. J is TRBJ1-6 and V is TRBV9, with D possibly TRBD1 on 6 matching bases. Germline assignment: CDR1 SGDLS and CDR2 YYNGEE. The CDR3 is 15 residues long. Deletions cut 4 bases from V and 5 bases from J, with 13 bases between. Drawing the rest from reference TRBV9 and TRBJ1-6, the complete variable domain is DSGVTQTPKHLITATGQRVTLRCSPRSGDLSVYWYQQSLDQGLQFLIQYYNGEERAKGNILERFSAQQFPDLHSELNLSSLELGDSALYFCASSLHRDNNSPLHFGNGTRLTVT.

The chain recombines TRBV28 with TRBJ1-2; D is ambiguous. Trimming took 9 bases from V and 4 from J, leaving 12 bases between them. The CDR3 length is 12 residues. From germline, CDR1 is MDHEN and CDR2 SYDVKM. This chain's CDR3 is CASGDSTYGYTF. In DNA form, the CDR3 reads TGTGCCAGTGGAGATTCTACCTATGGCTACACCTTC.

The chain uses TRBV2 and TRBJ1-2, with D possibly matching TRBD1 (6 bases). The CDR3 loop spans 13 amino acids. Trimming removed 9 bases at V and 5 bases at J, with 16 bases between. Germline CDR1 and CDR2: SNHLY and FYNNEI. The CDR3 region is CASSAGTSYGYTF. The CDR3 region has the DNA TGTGCCAGTTCCGCCGGGACAAGTTATGGCTACACCTTC.

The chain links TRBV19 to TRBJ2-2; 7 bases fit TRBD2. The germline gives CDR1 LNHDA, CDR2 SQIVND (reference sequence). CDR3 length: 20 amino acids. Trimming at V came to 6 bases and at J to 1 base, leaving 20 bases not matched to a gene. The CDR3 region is CASRAPLGGSMKRNTGELFF. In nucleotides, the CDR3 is TGTGCCAGTAGAGCTCCCTTAGGCGGGAGCATGAAGAGGAACACCGGGGAGCTGTTTTTT.

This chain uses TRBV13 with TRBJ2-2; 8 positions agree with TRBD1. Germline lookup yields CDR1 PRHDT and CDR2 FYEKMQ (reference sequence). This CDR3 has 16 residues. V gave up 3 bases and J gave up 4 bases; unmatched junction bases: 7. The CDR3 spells CASSFYETGATGELFF. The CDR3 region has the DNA TGTGCCAGCAGCTTTTACGAGACAGGGGCCACCGGGGAGCTGTTTTTT.

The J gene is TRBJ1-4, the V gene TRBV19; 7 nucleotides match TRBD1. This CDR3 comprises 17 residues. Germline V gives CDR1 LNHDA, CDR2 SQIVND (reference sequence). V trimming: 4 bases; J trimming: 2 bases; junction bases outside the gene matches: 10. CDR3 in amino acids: CASSNRGGHATNEKLFF. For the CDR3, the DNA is TGTGCCAGTAGTAATCGAGGGGGCCATGCGACTAATGAAAAACTGTTTTTT.

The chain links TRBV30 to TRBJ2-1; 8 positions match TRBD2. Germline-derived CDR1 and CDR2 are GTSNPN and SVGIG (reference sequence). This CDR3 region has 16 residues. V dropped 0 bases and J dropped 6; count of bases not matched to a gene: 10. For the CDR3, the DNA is TGTGCCTGGAGTGTACAAGCGGGAGTCACGGGCAATGAGCAGTTCTTC. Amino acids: CAWSVQAGVTGNEQFF.

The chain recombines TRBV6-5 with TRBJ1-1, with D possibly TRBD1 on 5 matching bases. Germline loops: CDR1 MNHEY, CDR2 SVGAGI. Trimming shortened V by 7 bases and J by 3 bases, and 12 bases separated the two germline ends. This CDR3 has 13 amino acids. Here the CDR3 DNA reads TGTGCCAGCAAGGGAGCGGGGCACACTGAAGCTTTCTTT. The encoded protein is CASKGAGHTEAFF.

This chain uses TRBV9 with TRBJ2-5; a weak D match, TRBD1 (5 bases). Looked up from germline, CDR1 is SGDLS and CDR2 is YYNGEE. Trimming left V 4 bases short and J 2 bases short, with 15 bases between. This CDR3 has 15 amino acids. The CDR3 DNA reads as TGTGCCAGCAGCCCCGAAGGACACGCACAAGAGACCCAGTACTTC. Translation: CASSPEGHAQETQYF.

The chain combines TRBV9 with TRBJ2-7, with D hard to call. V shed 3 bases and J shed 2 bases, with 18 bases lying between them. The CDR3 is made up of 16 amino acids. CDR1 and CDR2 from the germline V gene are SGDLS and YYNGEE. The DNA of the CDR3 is TGTGCCAGCAGCGAGTCCCCAGGTGGGTCCACCTACGAGCAGTACTTC. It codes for CASSESPGGSTYEQYF.

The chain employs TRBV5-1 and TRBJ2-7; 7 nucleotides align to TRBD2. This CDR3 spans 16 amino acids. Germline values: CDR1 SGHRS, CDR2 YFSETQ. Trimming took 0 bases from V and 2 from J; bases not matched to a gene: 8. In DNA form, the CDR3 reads TGCGCCAGCAGCTTGGCCGTAACTAGCGATGCCTACGAGCAGTACTTC. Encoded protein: CASSLAVTSDAYEQYF.

The CDR3 DNA reads TGTGCCTGGAGAATGGCACTGGGCGATGAGCAGTTCTTC. It yields the protein CAWRMALGDEQFF. V usage is TRBV30 and J usage is TRBJ2-1; no definite D call. CDR1 and CDR2 (germline): GTSNPN, SVGIG (reference sequence). V dropped 3 bases and J dropped 8 bases, with 14 bases sitting between them. The CDR3 contains 13 residues.

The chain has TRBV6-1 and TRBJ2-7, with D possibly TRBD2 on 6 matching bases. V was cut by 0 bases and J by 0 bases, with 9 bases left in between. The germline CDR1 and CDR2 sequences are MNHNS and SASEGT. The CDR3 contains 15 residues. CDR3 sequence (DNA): TGTGCCAGCAGTGAAGCTGGAGGGTACTCCTACGAGCAGTACTTC. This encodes CASSEAGGYSYEQYF.

CDR3: CSSRSGTSGDIQYF. As DNA, the CDR3 is TGCAGCTCCCGGTCCGGGACTAGCGGGGACATTCAGTACTTC. J is TRBJ2-4 and V is TRBV29-1, with 13 bases aligning to TRBD2. CDR1 is SQVTM, CDR2 ANQGSEA, per germline. There are 14 residues in the CDR3. The trim removed 8 bases at V and 8 bases at J, leaving 9 bases unmatched.

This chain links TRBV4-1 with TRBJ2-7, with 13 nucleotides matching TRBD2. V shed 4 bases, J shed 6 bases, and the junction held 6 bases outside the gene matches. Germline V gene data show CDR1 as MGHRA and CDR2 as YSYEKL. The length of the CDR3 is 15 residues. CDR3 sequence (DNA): TGCGCCAGCAGCCTGCAACTAGCGGGAGGGAGCGAGCAGTACTTC. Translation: CASSLQLAGGSEQYF.

CDR3 sequence: CASSNRDRAYEQYF. The CDR3 region has the DNA TGTGCCAGCAGCAACCGGGACAGGGCCTACGAGCAGTACTTC. The chain joins TRBV21-1 to TRBJ2-7; TRBD1, the table's D call, lacks a check against the DNA. TRBV21-1 is a listed pseudogene. This CDR3 is built from 14 residues.

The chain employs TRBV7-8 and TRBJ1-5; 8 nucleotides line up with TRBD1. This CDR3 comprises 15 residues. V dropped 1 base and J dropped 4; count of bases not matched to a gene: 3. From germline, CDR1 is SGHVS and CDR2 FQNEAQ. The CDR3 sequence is CASSLGDRQNQPQHF. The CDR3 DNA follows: TGTGCCAGCAGCTTAGGGGACAGGCAAAATCAGCCCCAGCATTTT.